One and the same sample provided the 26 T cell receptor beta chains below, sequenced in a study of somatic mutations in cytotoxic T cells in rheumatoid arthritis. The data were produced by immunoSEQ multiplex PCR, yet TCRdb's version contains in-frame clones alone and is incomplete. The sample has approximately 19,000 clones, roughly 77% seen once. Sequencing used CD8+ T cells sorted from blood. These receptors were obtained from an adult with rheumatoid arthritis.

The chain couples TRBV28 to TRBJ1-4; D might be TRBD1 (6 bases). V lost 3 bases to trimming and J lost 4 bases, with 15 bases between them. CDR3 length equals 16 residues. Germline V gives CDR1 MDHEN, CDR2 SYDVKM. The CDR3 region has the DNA TGTGCCAGCAGTTTTGAGGGGGGCTCCGGTAATGAAAAACTGTTTTTT. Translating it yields CASSFEGGSGNEKLFF.

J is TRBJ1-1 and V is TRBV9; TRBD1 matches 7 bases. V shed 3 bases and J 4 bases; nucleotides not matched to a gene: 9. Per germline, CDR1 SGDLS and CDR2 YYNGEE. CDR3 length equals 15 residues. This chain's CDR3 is CASSGIRDSVTEAFF. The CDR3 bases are TGTGCCAGCAGCGGAATCCGGGACAGCGTCACTGAAGCTTTCTTT.

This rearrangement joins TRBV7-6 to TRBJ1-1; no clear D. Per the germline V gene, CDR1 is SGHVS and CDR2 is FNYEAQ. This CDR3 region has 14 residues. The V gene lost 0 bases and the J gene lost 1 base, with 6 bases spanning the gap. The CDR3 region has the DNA TGTGCCAGCAGCTTAGCAGTCAAGAACACTGAAGCTTTCTTT. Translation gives CASSLAVKNTEAFF.

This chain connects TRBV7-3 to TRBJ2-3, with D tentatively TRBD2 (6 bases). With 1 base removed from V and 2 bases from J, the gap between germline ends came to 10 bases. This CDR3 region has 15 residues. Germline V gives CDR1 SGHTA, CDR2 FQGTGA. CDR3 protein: CASSLSGAHTDTQYF. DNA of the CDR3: TGTGCCAGCAGCTTAAGCGGGGCCCACACAGATACGCAGTATTTT.

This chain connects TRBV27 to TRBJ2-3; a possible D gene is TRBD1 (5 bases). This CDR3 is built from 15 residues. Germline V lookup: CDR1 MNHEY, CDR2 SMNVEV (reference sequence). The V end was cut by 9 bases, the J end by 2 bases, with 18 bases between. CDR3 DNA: TGTGCCAGTAACCACCAGGGAATCTACACAGATACGCAGTATTTT. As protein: CASNHQGIYTDTQYF.

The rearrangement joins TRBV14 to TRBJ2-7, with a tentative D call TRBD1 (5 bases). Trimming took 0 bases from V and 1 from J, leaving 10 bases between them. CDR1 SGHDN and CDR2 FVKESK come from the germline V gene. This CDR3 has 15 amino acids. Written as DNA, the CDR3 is TGTGCCAGCAGCCAAGAGGCAGGGTTGTCCTACGAGCAGTACTTC. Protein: CASSQEAGLSYEQYF. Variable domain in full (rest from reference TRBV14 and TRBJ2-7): EAGVTQFPSHSVIEKGQTVTLRCDPISGHDNLYWYRRVMGKEIKFLLHFVKESKQDESGMPNNRFLAERTGGTYSTLKVQPAELEDSGVYFCASSQEAGLSYEQYFGPGTRLTVT.

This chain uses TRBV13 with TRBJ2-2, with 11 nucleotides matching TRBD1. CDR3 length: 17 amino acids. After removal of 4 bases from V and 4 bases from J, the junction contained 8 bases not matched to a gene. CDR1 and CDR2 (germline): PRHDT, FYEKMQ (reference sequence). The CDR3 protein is CASSWTGTGGITGELFF. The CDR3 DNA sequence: TGTGCCAGCAGCTGGACCGGGACAGGGGGTATCACCGGGGAGCTGTTTTTT.

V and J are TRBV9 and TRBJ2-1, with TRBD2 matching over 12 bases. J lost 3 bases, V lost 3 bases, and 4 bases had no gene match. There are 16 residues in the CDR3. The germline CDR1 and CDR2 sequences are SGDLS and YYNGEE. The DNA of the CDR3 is TGTGCCAGCAGCGCTAGCGGGAGGGCCCTCTACAATGAGCAGTTCTTC. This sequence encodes CASSASGRALYNEQFF.

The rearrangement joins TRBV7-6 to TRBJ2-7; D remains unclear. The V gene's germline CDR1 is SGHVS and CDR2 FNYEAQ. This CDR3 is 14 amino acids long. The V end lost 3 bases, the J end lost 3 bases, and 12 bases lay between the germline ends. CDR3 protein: CASSFSRFGYEQYF. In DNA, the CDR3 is TGTGCCAGCAGCTTTAGTAGGTTCGGCTACGAGCAGTACTTC.

CDR3: CASSLDRSSYEQYF. DNA for the CDR3: TGTGCCAGCAGCTTGGACAGGAGCTCCTACGAGCAGTACTTC. The chain uses TRBV5-6 and TRBJ2-7, with D maybe TRBD1 (5 bases). Germline lookup yields CDR1 SGHDT and CDR2 YYEEEE. The CDR3 contains 14 residues. Trimming removed 0 bases from V and 0 bases from J, with 7 bases in between.

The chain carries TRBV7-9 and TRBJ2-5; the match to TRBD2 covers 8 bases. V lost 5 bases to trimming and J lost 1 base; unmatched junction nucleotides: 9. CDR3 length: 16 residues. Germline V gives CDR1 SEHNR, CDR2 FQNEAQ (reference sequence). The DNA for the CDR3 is TGTGCCAGCAGCCCAGGCCTAGCGGGCCTCCAAGAGACCCAGTACTTC. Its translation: CASSPGLAGLQETQYF. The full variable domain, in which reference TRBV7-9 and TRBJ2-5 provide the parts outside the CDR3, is DTGVSQNPRHKITKRGQNVTFRCDPISEHNRLYWYRQTLGQGPEFLTYFQNEAQLEKSRLLSDRFSAERPKGSFSTLEIQRTEQGDSAMYLCASSPGLAGLQETQYFGPGTRLLVL.

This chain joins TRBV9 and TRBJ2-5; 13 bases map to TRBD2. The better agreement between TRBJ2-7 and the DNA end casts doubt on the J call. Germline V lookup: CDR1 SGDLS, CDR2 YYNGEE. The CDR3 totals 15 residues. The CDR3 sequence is CASSPGGLAGLEQYF. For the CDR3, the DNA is TGTGCCAGCAGCCCAGGGGGACTAGCGGGGCTCGAGCAGTACTTC.

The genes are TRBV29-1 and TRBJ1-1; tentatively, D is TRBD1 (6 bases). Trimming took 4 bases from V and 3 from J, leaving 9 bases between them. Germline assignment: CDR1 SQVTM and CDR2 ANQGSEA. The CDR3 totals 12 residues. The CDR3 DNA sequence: TGCAGCGTTGTACACAGGGACACTGAAGCTTTCTTT. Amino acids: CSVVHRDTEAFF.

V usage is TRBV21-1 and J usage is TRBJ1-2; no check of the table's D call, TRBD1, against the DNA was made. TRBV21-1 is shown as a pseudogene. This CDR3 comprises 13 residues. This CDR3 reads CASSRGQPYGYTF. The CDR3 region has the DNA TGTGCCAGCAGCAGAGGACAGCCTTATGGCTACACCTTC.

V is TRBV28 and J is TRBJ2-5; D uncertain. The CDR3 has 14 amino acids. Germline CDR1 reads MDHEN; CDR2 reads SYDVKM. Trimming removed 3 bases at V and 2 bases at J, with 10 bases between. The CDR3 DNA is TGTGCCAGCAGTTTTGCAGAGCTACAAGAGACCCAGTACTTC. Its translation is CASSFAELQETQYF.

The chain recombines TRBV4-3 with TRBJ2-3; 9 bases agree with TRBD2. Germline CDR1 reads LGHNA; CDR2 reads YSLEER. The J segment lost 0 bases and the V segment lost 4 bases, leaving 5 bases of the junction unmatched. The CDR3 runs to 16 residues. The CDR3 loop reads CASSPEAGGSTDTQYF. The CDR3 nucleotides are TGCGCCAGCAGCCCCGAAGCGGGAGGTAGCACAGATACGCAGTATTTT.

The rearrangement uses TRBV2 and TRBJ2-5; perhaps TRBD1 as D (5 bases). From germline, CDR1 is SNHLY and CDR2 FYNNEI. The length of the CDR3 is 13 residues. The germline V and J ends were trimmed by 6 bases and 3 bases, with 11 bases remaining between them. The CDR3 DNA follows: TGTGCCAGCAGAGTCGACAGCGAAGAGACCCAGTACTTC. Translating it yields CASRVDSEETQYF.

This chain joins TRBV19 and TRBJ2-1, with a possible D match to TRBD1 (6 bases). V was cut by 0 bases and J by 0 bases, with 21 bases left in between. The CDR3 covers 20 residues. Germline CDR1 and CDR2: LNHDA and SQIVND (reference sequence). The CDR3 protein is CASSIEHQGPSMSSYNEQFF. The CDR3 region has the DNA TGTGCCAGTAGTATAGAACATCAGGGGCCCTCCATGAGCTCCTACAATGAGCAGTTCTTC.

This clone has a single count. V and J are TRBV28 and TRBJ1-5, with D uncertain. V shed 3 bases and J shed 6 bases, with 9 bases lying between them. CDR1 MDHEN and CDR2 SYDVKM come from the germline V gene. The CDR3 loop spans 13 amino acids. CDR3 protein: CASSFPFTQPQHF. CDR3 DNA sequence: TGTGCCAGCAGTTTCCCGTTTACTCAGCCCCAGCATTTT.

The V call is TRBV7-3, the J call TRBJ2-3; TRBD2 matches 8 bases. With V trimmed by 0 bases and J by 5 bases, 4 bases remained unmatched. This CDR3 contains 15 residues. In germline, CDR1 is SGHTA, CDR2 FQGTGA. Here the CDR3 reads CASSLTGGAIDTQYF. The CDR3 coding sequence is TGTGCCAGCAGCTTAACCGGGGGGGCCATAGATACGCAGTATTTT.

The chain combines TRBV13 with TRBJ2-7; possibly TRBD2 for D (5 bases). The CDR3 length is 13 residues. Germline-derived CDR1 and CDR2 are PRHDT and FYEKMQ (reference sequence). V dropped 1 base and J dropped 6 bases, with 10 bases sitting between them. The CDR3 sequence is CASSLADGVEQYF. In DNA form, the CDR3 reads TGTGCCAGCAGCTTAGCGGACGGGGTCGAGCAGTACTTC.

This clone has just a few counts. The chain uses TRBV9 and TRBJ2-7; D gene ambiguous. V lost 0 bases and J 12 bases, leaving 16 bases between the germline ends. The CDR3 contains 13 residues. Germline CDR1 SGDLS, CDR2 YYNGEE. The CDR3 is CASSVGGQAGLYF. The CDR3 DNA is TGTGCCAGCAGCGTAGGAGGCCAGGCCGGTTTGTACTTC.

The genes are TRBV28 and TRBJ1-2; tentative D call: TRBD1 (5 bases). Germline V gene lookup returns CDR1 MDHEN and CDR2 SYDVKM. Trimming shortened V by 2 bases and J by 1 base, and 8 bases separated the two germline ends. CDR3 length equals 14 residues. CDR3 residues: CASSLGGDNYGYTF. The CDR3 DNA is TGTGCCAGCAGTTTAGGGGGGGATAACTATGGCTACACCTTC.

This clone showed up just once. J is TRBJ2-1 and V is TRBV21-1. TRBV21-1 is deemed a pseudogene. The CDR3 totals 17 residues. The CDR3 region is CASSSEPGRCAYNEQFF. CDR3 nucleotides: TGTGCCAGCAGCTCTGAACCGGGACGATGCGCCTACAATGAGCAGTTCTTC.

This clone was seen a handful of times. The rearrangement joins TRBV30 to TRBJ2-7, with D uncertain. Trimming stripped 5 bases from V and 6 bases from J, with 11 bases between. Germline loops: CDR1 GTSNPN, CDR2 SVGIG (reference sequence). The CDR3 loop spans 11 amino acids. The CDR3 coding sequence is TGTGCCTGGGGCTCCCCCTCCGAGCAGTACTTC. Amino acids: CAWGSPSEQYF.

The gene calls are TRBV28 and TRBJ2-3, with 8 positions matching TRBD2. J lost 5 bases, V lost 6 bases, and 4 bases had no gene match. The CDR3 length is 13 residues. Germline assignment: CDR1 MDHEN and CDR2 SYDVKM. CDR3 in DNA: TGTGCCAGCAGCAGGGCGGGGGGAGATACGCAGTATTTT. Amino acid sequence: CASSRAGGDTQYF.